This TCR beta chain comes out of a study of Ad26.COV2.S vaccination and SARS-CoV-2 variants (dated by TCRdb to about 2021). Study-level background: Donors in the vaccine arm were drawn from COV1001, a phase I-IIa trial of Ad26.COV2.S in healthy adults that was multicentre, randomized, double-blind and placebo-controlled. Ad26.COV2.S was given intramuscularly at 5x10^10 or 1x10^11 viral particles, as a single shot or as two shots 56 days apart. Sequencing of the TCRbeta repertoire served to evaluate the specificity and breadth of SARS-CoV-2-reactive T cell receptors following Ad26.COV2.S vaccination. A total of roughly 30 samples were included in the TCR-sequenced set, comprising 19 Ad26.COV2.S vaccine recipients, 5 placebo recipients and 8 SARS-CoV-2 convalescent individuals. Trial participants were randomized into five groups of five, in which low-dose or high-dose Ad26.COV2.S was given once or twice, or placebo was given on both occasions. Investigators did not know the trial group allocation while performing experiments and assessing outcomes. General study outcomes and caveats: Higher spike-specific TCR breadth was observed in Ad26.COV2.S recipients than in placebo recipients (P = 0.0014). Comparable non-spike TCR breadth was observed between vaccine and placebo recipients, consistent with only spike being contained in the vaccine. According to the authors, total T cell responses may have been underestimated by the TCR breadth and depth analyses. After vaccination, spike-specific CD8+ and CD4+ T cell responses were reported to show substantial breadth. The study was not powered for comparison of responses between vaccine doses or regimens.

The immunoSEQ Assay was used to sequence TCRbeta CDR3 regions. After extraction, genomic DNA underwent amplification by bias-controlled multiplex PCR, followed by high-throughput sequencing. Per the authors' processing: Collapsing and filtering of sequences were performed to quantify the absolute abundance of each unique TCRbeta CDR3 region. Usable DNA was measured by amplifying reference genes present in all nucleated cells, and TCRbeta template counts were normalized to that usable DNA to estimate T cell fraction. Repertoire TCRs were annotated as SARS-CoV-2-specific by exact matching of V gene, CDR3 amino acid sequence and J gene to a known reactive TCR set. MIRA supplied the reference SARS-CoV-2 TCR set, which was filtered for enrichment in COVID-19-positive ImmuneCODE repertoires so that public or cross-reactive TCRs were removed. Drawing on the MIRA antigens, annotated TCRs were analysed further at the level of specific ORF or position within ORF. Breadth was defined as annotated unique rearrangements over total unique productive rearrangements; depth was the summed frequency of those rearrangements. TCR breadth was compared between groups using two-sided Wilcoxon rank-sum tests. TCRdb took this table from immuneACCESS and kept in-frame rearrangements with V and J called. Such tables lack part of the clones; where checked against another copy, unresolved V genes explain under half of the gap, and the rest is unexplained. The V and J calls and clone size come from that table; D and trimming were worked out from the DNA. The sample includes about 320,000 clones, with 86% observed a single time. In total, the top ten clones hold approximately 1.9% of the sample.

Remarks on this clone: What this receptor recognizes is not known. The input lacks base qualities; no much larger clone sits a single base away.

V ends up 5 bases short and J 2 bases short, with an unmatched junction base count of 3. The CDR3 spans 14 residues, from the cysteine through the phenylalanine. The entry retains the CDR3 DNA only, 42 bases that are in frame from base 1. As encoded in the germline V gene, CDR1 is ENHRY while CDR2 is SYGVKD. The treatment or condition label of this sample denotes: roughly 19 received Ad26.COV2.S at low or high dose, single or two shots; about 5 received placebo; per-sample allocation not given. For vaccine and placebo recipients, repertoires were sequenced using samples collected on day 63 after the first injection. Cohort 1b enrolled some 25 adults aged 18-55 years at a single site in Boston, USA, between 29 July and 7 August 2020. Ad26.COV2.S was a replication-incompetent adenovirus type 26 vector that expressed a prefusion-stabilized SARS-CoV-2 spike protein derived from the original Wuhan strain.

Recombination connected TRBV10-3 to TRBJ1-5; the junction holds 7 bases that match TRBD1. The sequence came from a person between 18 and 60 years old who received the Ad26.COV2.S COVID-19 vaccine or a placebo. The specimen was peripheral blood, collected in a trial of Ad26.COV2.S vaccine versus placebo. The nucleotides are TGTGCCATCAGTCCTACAGGGGGCAATCAGCCCCAGCATTTT. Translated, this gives CAISPTGGNQPQHF.